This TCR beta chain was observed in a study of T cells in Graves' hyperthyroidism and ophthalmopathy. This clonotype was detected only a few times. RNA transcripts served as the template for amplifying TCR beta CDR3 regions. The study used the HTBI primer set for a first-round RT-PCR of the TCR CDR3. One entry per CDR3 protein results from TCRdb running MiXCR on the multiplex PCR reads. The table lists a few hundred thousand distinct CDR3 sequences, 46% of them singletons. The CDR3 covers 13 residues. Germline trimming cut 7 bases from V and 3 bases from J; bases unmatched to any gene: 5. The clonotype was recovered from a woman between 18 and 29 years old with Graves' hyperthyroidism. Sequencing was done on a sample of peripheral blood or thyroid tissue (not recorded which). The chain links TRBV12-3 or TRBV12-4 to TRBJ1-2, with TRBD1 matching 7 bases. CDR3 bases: TGTGCCAGCACCGAACAGGGGTACTATGGCTACACCTTC. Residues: CASTEQGYYGYTF.